A selection of T cell receptor beta chains follows, all from one sample in a study of regulatory T cells in long-lasting Graves disease. TCRdb processed the multiplex PCR reads anew with MiXCR; each CDR3 protein has one entry. The top ten hold about 8.3% of the sample, which has more than 450,000 distinct CDR3 sequences, about 12% seen once. The same specimen was also included in a second study, on T cells in Graves' hyperthyroidism and ophthalmopathy.

The sequencing used peripheral blood mononuclear cells (PBMCs), collected at new diagnosis, from a patient treated with antithyroid drugs. The receptors stem from a woman in her 30s with Graves disease. The CDR3 runs from the conserved cysteine through the conserved F or W. D genes are given only for firm matches. For some rows the clone size is stated as once, few or many, or as a class when expanded; others skip it.

V	size	D	J	CDR3	DNA
TRBV5-1	many	NA	TRBJ2-3	CASSLVYGDFRSQYF	TGCGCCAGCAGCTTGGTCTACGGGGACTTTCGCTCGCAGTATTTT
TRBV18	NA	TRBD2	TRBJ2-7	CASSPTTSGYEQYF	TGTGCCAGCTCACCTACGACTAGCGGATACGAGCAGTACTTC
TRBV7-9	many	NA	TRBJ1-1	CASSLAWGPGRGTEAFF	TGTGCCAGCAGCTTAGCGTGGGGGCCGGGCCGGGGCACTGAAGCTTTCTTT
TRBV20-1	many	TRBD1	TRBJ1-4	CSAGQRDEKLFF	TGCAGTGCGGGACAGCGAGATGAAAAACTGTTTTTT
TRBV4-1	many	NA	TRBJ2-7	CASSQPGGEQYF	TGCGCCAGCAGCCAACCCGGTGGGGAGCAGTACTTC
TRBV2	many	TRBD1	TRBJ1-5	CASRGTGGHQPQHF	TGTGCCAGCAGGGGGACAGGGGGTCATCAGCCCCAGCATTTT
TRBV6-1	NA	NA	TRBJ1-1	CASIMDSLGTAFF	TGTGCCAGCATTATGGACAGTTTAGGGACGGCTTTCTTT
TRBV18	NA	NA	TRBJ2-5	CASSPNSPGLQETQYF	TGTGCCAGCTCACCTAATTCTCCGGGTCTTCAAGAGACCCAGTACTTC
TRBV11-2	many	NA	TRBJ2-1	CASSLETLTLSDNEQFF	TGTGCCAGCAGCTTAGAAACTTTGACCCTAAGCGACAATGAGCAGTTCTTC
TRBV29-1	NA	TRBD2	TRBJ2-1	CSALGDVAGGWNEQFF	TGCAGCGCCTTGGGGGACGTAGCGGGAGGGTGGAATGAGCAGTTCTTC
TRBV6-2/TRBV6-3	many	TRBD1	TRBJ1-1	CASSSRDRGIGYTEAFF	TGTGCCAGCAGTTCCAGGGACAGGGGGATAGGGTACACTGAAGCTTTCTTT
TRBV7-2	few	NA	TRBJ1-4	CASSLVSGSRSEKLFF	TGTGCCAGCAGCTTAGTTTCCGGGTCAAGGAGTGAAAAACTGTTTTTT
TRBV2	many	NA	TRBJ2-1	CASSALLGYEQFF	TGTGCCAGCAGCGCCCTCTTGGGGTATGAGCAGTTCTTC
TRBV29-1	many	NA	TRBJ1-2	CSVEPAGYTF	TGCAGCGTTGAACCAGCTGGCTACACCTTC
TRBV9	few	NA	TRBJ2-2	CASSVAGRPNTGELFF	TGTGCCAGCAGCGTGGCCGGGCGCCCGAACACCGGGGAGCTGTTTTTT
TRBV12-3/TRBV12-4	many	NA	TRBJ1-2	CASSLSVSSVNYGYTF	TGTGCCAGCAGTTTAAGTGTGTCGTCGGTTAACTATGGCTACACCTTC
TRBV19	few	TRBD1	TRBJ1-5	CASSMARTGLNQPQHF	TGTGCCAGTAGTATGGCGCGGACAGGGCTAAATCAGCCCCAGCATTTT
TRBV28	many	NA	TRBJ1-2	CASILGDRNYGYTF	TGTGCCAGCATCCTGGGTGACAGAAACTATGGCTACACCTTC
TRBV9	NA	NA	TRBJ1-1	CASSVLGTGTEAFF	TGTGCCAGCAGCGTATTGGGAACAGGGACTGAAGCTTTCTTT
TRBV4-1	many	NA	TRBJ1-2	CASSQPTGRYYGYTF	TGCGCCAGCAGCCAACCTACGGGACGGTACTATGGCTACACCTTC
TRBV27	many	NA	TRBJ1-6	CASSLGGPGPPLHF	TGTGCCAGCAGTTTAGGGGGGCCAGGCCCACCCCTCCACTTT
TRBV5-6	NA	NA	TRBJ1-1	CASSLGSGFLGTEAFF	TGTGCCAGCAGCTTGGGATCGGGGTTTTTAGGCACTGAAGCTTTCTTT
TRBV7-2	few	NA	TRBJ2-2	CASRSPTGRTGELFF	TGTGCCAGCAGGTCACCCACAGGGCGCACCGGGGAGCTGTTTTTT
TRBV12-3/TRBV12-4	NA	TRBD1	TRBJ2-2	CASSDRGVGELFF	TGTGCCAGCAGTGACAGGGGAGTCGGGGAGCTGTTTTTT
TRBV2	many	NA	TRBJ1-1	CASSRDSNEAFF	TGTGCCAGCAGTCGGGACTCCAATGAAGCTTTCTTT
TRBV14	many	NA	TRBJ1-6	CASSPLGGQDSYNSPLHF	TGTGCCAGCAGCCCGCTTGGGGGCCAGGACTCCTATAATTCACCCCTCCACTTT
TRBV2	many	NA	TRBJ2-5	CASSAESGREETQYF	TGTGCCAGCAGTGCCGAGAGCGGGCGGGAAGAGACCCAGTACTTC
TRBV4-3	medium-sized	NA	TRBJ2-7	CASSQDQAPIYEQYF	TGCGCCAGCAGCCAAGATCAGGCCCCGATCTACGAGCAGTACTTC